The rows below give T cell receptor beta chains drawn from one sample of a study of CD8 T cells in Susac syndrome. From the immunoSEQ multiplex PCR reads, TCRdb called clonotypes with MiXCR, one entry per CDR3 protein. The sample lists about 150,000 distinct CDR3 sequences; approximately 93% were seen once. Sequencing was carried out using CD4+ T cells from PBMCs. These receptors all come from a human donor with multiple sclerosis. CDR3s include the opening cysteine and the closing phenylalanine or tryptophan. Fields, in order: clone size, D gene, V gene, J gene, CDR3 DNA, CDR3 protein. The D gene is left open where the match is weak. The size entry is marked missing in some rows and otherwise reads once, few, many or a size class.

once	NA	TRBV13	TRBJ1-4	TGTGCCAGCAGCCGGGGTAGGCCTAATGAAAAACTGTTTTTT	CASSRGRPNEKLFF
NA	TRBD1	TRBV6-1	TRBJ2-6	TGTGCCAGCAGCGCCGGGACAGGGTTCTCTGGGGCCAACGTCCTGACTTTC	CASSAGTGFSGANVLTF
NA	NA	TRBV19	TRBJ1-2	TGTGCCAGTAGTATAGTAGGGGCTAACTATGGCTACACCTTC	CASSIVGANYGYTF
NA	TRBD1	TRBV5-6	TRBJ1-1	TGTGCCAGCAGCCATGGAGGACAGGGGAACACTGAAGCTTTCTTT	CASSHGGQGNTEAFF
NA	NA	TRBV4-1	TRBJ2-7	TGCGCCAGCAGCCAAGACTTACCGAGGGGATCTGGGGAGCAGTACTTC	CASSQDLPRGSGEQYF
NA	TRBD1	TRBV7-9	TRBJ2-5	TGTGCCAGCAGCTTAACGCCGGGACAGGGGCAAGAGACCCAGTACTTC	CASSLTPGQGQETQYF
NA	TRBD2	TRBV28	TRBJ2-7	TGTGCCAGCAACGGCGGGAGGTACGAGCAGTACTTC	CASNGGRYEQYF
NA	NA	TRBV5-1	TRBJ2-7	TGCGCCAGCAGCCCAAACTGGGGTTCCTACGAGCAGTACTTC	CASSPNWGSYEQYF
NA	NA	TRBV4-3	TRBJ1-1	TGCGCCAGCAGCCCCCAAAAAGGGAGCATAGACACTGAAGCTTTCTTT	CASSPQKGSIDTEAFF
NA	NA	TRBV20-1	TRBJ1-6	TGCAGTGCTCCACAAAAATTCGATAGGGGCCTTCACTCCTATAATTCACCCCTCCACTTT	CSAPQKFDRGLHSYNSPLHF
NA	TRBD1	TRBV5-1	TRBJ1-4	TGCGCCAGCAGCACAGACAGGGGGTGGAATGAAAAACTGTTTTTT	CASSTDRGWNEKLFF
NA	NA	TRBV5-6	TRBJ1-2	TGTGCCAGCAGCTCGACGGCCTTAGGCGGCTACACCTTC	CASSSTALGGYTF
NA	NA	TRBV2	TRBJ1-5	TGTGCCAGCAGTGAGTTGCCACCTTCTTATAGCAATCAGCCCCAGCATTTT	CASSELPPSYSNQPQHF
NA	NA	TRBV6-2/TRBV6-3	TRBJ2-4	TGTGCCACCAAGGTGTCGGGCTCGAACATTCAGTACTTC	CATKVSGSNIQYF
NA	TRBD2	TRBV4-3	TRBJ2-7	TGCGCCAGCAGCCAAGGGTCCGCTAGCGGGAGCTACGAGCAGTACTTC	CASSQGSASGSYEQYF
NA	NA	TRBV2	TRBJ2-3	TGTGCCAGCGCCCGGGTGTCCGGCGCAGATACGCAGTATTTT	CASARVSGADTQYF
NA	NA	TRBV11-2	TRBJ1-6	TGTGCCAGCACTAGACAGCTAAATTCACCCCTCCACTTT	CASTRQLNSPLHF
NA	NA	TRBV20-1	TRBJ2-7	TGCAGTGCTAGTCCTCTGGGGGAGGAAAGACTACTCCGGGATTACGAGCAGTACTTC	CSASPLGEERLLRDYEQYF
NA	NA	TRBV18	TRBJ2-5	TGTGCCAGCTCACTACAGGGCGGAGAGACCCAGTACTTC	CASSLQGGETQYF
NA	NA	TRBV5-1	TRBJ2-6	TGCGCCAGCAACTTGGCGGGAACAGGTCTGTTCTCTGGGGCCAACGTCCTGACTTTC	CASNLAGTGLFSGANVLTF
NA	NA	TRBV9	TRBJ1-2	TGTGCCAGCAGCGCCGCGGGACGTTTCGACTATGGCTACACCTTC	CASSAAGRFDYGYTF
NA	NA	TRBV15	TRBJ1-5	TGTGCCACCAGCAGAGATCTCGTATCGACTAATCAGCCCCAGCATTTT	CATSRDLVSTNQPQHF
NA	NA	TRBV7-8	TRBJ2-2	TGTGCCAGCAGCTTAGACAACACCGGGGAGCTGTTTTTT	CASSLDNTGELFF
NA	NA	TRBV2	TRBJ2-7	TGTGCCAGCAGTGCAGGGGAGGGGGGATGGCAGCAGTACTTC	CASSAGEGGWQQYF
NA	NA	TRBV15	TRBJ1-5	TGTGCCACCAGCAGTACAGTGTTTCAGCCCCAGCATTTT	CATSSTVFQPQHF
NA	NA	TRBV20-1	TRBJ1-1	TGCAGTGCTAGACCTCGGGGGGGCACTGAAGCTTTCTTT	CSARPRGGTEAFF
NA	NA	TRBV19	TRBJ1-2	TGTGCCAGTAGCCCGGCCCCATATGGCTACACCTTC	CASSPAPYGYTF
NA	NA	TRBV14	TRBJ1-1	TGTGCCAGCAGGGGGGCCATGAACACTGAAGCTTTCTTT	CASRGAMNTEAFF
NA	TRBD1	TRBV15	TRBJ1-5	TGTGCCACCAGCAGAACCCGGGTACAGGGGAGTCAGCCCCAGCATTTT	CATSRTRVQGSQPQHF
once	NA	TRBV5-1	TRBJ2-3	TGCGCCAGCAGCTTGGAGGGGGGAGATACGCAGTATTTT	CASSLEGGDTQYF
NA	NA	TRBV3-1	TRBJ1-1	TGTGCCAGCAGCCACTCCGGGACCGCGGGGCGTGCTTTCTTT	CASSHSGTAGRAFF
NA	NA	TRBV2	TRBJ2-6	TGTGCCAGCAGTGAAAGGCTAGCTGGTGGGGCCAACGTCCTGACTTTC	CASSERLAGGANVLTF
NA	NA	TRBV20-1	TRBJ1-1	TGCAGTGCTAGCGATGGTGGTTTGAACACTGAAGCTTTCTTT	CSASDGGLNTEAFF